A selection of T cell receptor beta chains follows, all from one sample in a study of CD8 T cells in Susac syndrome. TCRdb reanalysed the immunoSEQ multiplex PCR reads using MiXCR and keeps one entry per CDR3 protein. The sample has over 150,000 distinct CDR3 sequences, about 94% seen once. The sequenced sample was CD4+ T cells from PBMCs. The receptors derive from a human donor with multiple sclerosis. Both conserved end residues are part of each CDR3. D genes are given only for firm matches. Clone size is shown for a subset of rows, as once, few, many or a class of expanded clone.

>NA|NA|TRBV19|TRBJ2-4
CASSPNYSGDIQYF
TGTGCCAGTAGTCCAAATTACAGCGGCGACATTCAGTACTTC
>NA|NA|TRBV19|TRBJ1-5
CATQYSVYGGNQPQHF
TGTGCCACCCAGTATTCGGTTTATGGGGGCAATCAGCCCCAGCATTTT
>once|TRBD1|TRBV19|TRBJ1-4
CASGTGRTSTNEKLFF
TGTGCCAGCGGGACAGGGAGGACTTCAACTAATGAAAAACTGTTTTTT
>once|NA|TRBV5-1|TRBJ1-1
CASSSDSGRSTEAFF
TGCGCCAGCAGCTCCGACAGCGGGAGGAGCACTGAAGCTTTCTTT
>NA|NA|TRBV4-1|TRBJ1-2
CASSQDMESNYGYTF
TGCGCCAGCAGCCAAGATATGGAAAGTAACTATGGCTACACCTTC
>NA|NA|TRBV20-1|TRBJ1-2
CSAQAGGTNYGYTF
TGCAGTGCCCAAGCGGGGGGAACTAACTATGGCTACACCTTC
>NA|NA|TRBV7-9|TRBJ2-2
CASSSSTRIGELFF
TGTGCCAGCAGCTCCTCCACGCGTATCGGGGAGCTGTTTTTT
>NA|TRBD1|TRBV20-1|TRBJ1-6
CSASPRGQPLHF
TGCAGTGCTAGCCCTAGGGGACAGCCCCTCCACTTT
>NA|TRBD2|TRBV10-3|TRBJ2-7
CAISTPGRTYEQYF
TGTGCCATCAGTACCCCCGGGAGGACCTACGAGCAGTACTTC
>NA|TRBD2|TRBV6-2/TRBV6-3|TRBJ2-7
CASSYETSGYEQYF
TGTGCCAGCAGTTACGAGACTAGCGGCTACGAGCAGTACTTC
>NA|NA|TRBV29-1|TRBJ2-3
CSVRAPMRDTQYF
TGCAGCGTGAGGGCCCCTATGCGGGATACGCAGTATTTT
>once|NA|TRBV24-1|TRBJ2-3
CATSDFKRHTQYF
TGTGCCACCAGTGATTTTAAGCGTCATACGCAGTATTTT
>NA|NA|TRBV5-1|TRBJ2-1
CASSLEGRRGEQFF
TGCGCCAGCAGCTTGGAAGGCAGGCGAGGGGAGCAGTTCTTC
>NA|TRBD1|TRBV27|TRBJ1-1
CASKLTGGHTEAFF
TGTGCCAGCAAACTCACAGGGGGCCACACTGAAGCTTTCTTT
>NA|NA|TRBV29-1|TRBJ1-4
CSVRDSPGEKLFF
TGCAGCGTCCGTGACAGCCCAGGTGAAAAACTGTTTTTT
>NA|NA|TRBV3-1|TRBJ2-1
CASSLQRGYNEQLF
TGTGCCAGCAGTCTACAGAGAGGTTACAATGAGCAGCTCTTC
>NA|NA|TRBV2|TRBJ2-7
CASSGTYYEQYF
TGTGCCAGCAGTGGGACGTACTACGAGCAGTACTTC
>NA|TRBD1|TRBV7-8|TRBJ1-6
CASSSDGTGRSPLHF
TGTGCCAGCAGCTCCGACGGGACAGGGAGATCACCCCTCCACTTT
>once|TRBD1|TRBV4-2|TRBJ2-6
CASSQGEGQVSGANVLTF
TGTGCCAGCAGCCAAGGGGAAGGACAGGTCTCTGGGGCCAACGTCCTGACTTTC
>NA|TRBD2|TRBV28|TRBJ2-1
CASSRRTSGRNEQFF
TGTGCCAGCAGTCGACGAACTAGCGGGAGAAATGAGCAGTTCTTC
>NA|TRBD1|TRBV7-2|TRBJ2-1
CASSFDRGLWNEQFF
TGTGCCAGCAGCTTCGACAGGGGGCTCTGGAATGAGCAGTTCTTC
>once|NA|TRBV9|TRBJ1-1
CASSLGPGLMNTEAFF
TGTGCCAGCAGCCTGGGCCCAGGCCTCATGAACACTGAAGCTTTCTTT
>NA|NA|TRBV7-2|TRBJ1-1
CASSLRSTGPPLEAFF
TGTGCCAGCAGCTTAAGGTCCACCGGGCCTCCCCTTGAAGCTTTCTTT
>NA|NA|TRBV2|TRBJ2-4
CASSEISITLAKNIQYF
TGTGCCAGCAGTGAAATTTCAATAACCCTAGCCAAAAACATTCAGTACTTC
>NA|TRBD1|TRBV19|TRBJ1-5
CASQGGGNQPQHF
TGTGCCAGTCAGGGGGGGGGCAATCAGCCCCAGCATTTT
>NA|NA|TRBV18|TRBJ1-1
CASSPRDVGTEAFF
TGTGCCAGCTCACCACGAGACGTGGGCACTGAAGCTTTCTTT
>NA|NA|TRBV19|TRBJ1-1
CASRGSSDQAFF
TGTGCCAGCCGGGGGTCATCGGACCAAGCTTTCTTT
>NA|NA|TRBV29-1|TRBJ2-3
CSAVSATSGADTQYF
TGCAGCGCCGTGAGCGCAACATCGGGGGCAGATACGCAGTATTTT
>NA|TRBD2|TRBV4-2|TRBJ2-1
CASSQVSGVGYNEQFF
TGTGCCAGCAGCCAAGTTAGCGGGGTAGGCTACAATGAGCAGTTCTTC
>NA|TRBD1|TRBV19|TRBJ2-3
CASSIGTGTSTDTQYF
TGTGCCAGTAGTATCGGGACAGGTACTAGCACAGATACGCAGTATTTT
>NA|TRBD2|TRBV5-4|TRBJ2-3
CASSSGLAGVADTQYF
TGTGCCAGCAGCTCCGGACTAGCGGGAGTTGCAGATACGCAGTATTTT
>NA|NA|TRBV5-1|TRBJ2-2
CASSLEGTPITGELFF
TGCGCCAGCAGCTTGGAGGGTACCCCCATCACCGGGGAGCTGTTTTTT
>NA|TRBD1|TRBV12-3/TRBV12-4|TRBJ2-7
CASRQTGGKYEQYF
TGTGCCAGCAGACAGACAGGGGGAAAATACGAGCAGTACTTC
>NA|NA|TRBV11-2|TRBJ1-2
CANSQWLEGGYTF
TGTGCCAACAGCCAATGGTTAGAGGGTGGCTACACCTTC
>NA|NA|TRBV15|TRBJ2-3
CATSNFQGRHMGDTQYF
TGTGCCACCAGCAATTTTCAGGGGCGACATATGGGAGATACGCAGTATTTT
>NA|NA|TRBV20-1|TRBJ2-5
CSAVRGRETQYF
TGCAGTGCGGTCAGGGGGAGGGAGACCCAGTACTTC